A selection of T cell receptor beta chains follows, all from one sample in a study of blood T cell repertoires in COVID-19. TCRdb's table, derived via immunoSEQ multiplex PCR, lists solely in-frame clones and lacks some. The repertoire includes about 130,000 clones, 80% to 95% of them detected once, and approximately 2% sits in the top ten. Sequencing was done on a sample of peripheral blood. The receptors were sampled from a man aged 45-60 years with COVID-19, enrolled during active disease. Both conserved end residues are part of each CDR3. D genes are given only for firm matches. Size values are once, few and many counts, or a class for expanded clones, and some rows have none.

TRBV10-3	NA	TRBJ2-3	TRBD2	CAIRGLAGHTDTQYF	TGTGCCATCCGGGGACTAGCGGGCCACACAGATACGCAGTATTTT
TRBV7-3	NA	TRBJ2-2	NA	CASSSVGTANTGELFF	TGTGCCAGCAGCTCCGTCGGAACAGCCAACACCGGGGAGCTGTTTTTT
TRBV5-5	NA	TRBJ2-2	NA	CASSLIDIWNTGELFF	TGTGCCAGCAGCTTGATTGACATATGGAACACCGGGGAGCTGTTTTTT
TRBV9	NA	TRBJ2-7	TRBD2	CASSVGAGTSAYEQYF	TGTGCCAGCAGCGTAGGTGCGGGGACTAGCGCTTACGAGCAGTACTTC
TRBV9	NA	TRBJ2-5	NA	CASSTPQGEETQYF	TGTGCCAGCAGCACCCCACAGGGCGAAGAGACCCAGTACTTC
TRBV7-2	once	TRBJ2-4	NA	CASTTGPKNIQYF	TGTGCCAGCACCACAGGGCCCAAAAACATTCAGTACTTC
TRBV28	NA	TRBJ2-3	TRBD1	CASSLYAGGLTDTQYF	TGTGCCAGCAGTTTATATGCAGGGGGTTTGACAGATACGCAGTATTTT
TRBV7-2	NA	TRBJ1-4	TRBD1	CASSSPGQGREKLFF	TGTGCCAGCAGCTCTCCTGGACAGGGGCGTGAAAAACTGTTTTTT
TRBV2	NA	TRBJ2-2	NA	CASSGAAVTGELFF	TGTGCCAGCAGTGGAGCGGCTGTCACCGGGGAGCTGTTTTTT
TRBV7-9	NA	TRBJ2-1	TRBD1	CASNAGGYEQFF	TGTGCCAGCAATGCAGGGGGCTATGAGCAGTTCTTC
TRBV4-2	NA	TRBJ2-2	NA	CASSQARGNTGELFF	TGTGCCAGCAGCCAAGCCAGGGGAAACACCGGGGAGCTGTTTTTT
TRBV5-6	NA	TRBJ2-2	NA	CASSSAASTGPGTGELFF	TGTGCCAGCAGCTCTGCCGCATCTACTGGGCCTGGCACCGGGGAGCTGTTTTTT
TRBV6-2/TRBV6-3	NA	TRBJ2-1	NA	CASSGTRRPYNEQFF	TGTGCCAGCAGCGGAACTAGGAGGCCCTACAATGAGCAGTTCTTC
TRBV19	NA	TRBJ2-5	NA	CASSGSGFQETQYF	TGTGCCAGTAGTGGTAGCGGTTTCCAAGAGACCCAGTACTTC
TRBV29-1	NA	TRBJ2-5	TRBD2	CSVDGLAGGWETQYF	TGCAGCGTTGATGGACTAGCGGGAGGATGGGAGACCCAGTACTTC
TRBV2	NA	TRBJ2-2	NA	CASSPTRNTGELFF	TGTGCCAGCAGTCCTACTAGAAACACCGGGGAGCTGTTTTTT
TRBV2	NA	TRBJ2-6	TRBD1	CAGRTGTALTGANVLTF	TGTGCCGGACGAACCGGGACAGCCCTAACTGGGGCCAACGTCCTGACTTTC
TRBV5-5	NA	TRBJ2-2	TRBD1	CATQDRGLTGELFF	TGTGCCACCCAGGACAGGGGGCTAACCGGGGAGCTGTTTTTT
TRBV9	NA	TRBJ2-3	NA	CASSSTDTQYF	TGTGCCAGCTCAAGCACAGATACGCAGTATTTT
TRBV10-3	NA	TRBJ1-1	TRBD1	CAISETGERYEAFF	TGTGCCATCAGTGAGACAGGGGAGCGTTATGAAGCTTTCTTT
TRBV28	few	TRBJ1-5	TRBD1	CASIPRTGINQPQHF	TGTGCCAGCATCCCCCGGACAGGGATCAATCAGCCCCAGCATTTT
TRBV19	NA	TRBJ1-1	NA	CASSINGHLLNTEAFF	TGTGCCAGTAGTATAAATGGGCACCTCTTGAACACTGAAGCTTTCTTT
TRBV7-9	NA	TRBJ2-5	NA	CASANTPNRGQETQYF	TGTGCCAGCGCAAATACCCCCAATCGGGGCCAAGAGACCCAGTACTTC
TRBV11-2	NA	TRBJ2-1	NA	CASSLEPLNEQFF	TGTGCCAGCAGCTTAGAACCTCTAAATGAGCAGTTCTTC
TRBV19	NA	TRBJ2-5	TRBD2	CASSRLAGAQETQYF	TGTGCCAGTAGTCGACTAGCGGGGGCACAAGAGACCCAGTACTTC
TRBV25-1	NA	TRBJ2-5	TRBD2	CASIGTRGANWYF	TGTGCCAGCATAGGGACTAGGGGTGCTAATTGGTACTTC
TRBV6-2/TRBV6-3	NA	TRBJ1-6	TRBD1	CASSPLSPGGAPVGSPLHF	TGTGCCAGCAGCCCGTTGTCGCCAGGGGGCGCTCCGGTTGGATCACCCCTCCACTTT
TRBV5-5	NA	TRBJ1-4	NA	CASSPEVHPTNEKLFF	TGTGCCAGCAGCCCAGAAGTGCACCCAACTAATGAAAAACTGTTTTTT
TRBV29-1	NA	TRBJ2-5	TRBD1	CSVRRDRRSQETQYF	TGCAGCGTCAGACGGGACAGGAGATCCCAAGAGACCCAGTACTTC
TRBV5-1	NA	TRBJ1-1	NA	CASSPRGDTVEAFF	TGCGCCAGCAGCCCCCGGGGGGATACGGTTGAAGCTTTCTTT
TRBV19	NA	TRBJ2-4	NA	CASMSQGGPGNIQYF	TGTGCCAGTATGAGCCAGGGGGGCCCAGGTAACATTCAGTACTTC
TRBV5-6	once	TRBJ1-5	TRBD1	CASSTLDRGDNQPQHF	TGTGCCAGCAGCACCTTAGACAGGGGTGATAATCAGCCCCAGCATTTT
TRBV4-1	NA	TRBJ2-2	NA	CASSQDPGELFF	TGCGCCAGCAGCCAAGATCCTGGGGAGCTGTTTTTT
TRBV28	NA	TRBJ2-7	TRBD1	CASSSAGQGSYEQYF	TGTGCCAGCAGCTCGGCGGGACAGGGCTCCTACGAGCAGTACTTC
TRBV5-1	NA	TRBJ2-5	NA	CASRLAGETQYF	TGCGCCAGCCGGCTGGCGGGGGAGACCCAGTACTTC
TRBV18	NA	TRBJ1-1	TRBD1	CASSPDRDRNSEAFF	TGTGCCAGCTCACCGGACAGGGACCGAAACTCTGAAGCTTTCTTT
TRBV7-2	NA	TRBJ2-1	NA	CASSGGSYNEQFF	TGTGCCAGCAGCGGAGGGAGTTACAATGAGCAGTTCTTC
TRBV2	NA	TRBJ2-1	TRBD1	CASRGVTGVHEQFF	TGTGCCAGCAGGGGGGTGACAGGGGTTCATGAGCAGTTCTTC
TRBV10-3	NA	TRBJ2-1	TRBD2	CAIRGLAGDEQFF	TGTGCCATCCGGGGACTAGCGGGAGATGAGCAGTTCTTC
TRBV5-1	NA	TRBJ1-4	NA	CASSLIGGNEKLFF	TGCGCCAGCAGCTTGATTGGGGGGAATGAAAAACTGTTTTTT
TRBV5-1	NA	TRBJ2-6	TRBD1	CASKQGQGSSSGANVLTF	TGCGCCAGCAAACAGGGACAGGGTTCTTCCTCGGGGGCCAACGTCCTGACTTTC
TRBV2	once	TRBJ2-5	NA	CASSETTRGQTQYF	TGTGCCAGCAGTGAAACGACTAGAGGGCAGACCCAGTACTTC
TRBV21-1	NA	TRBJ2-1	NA	CASSNDTRAGPRNEQFF	TGTGCCAGCAGCAATGACACGAGAGCGGGTCCAAGAAATGAGCAGTTCTTC
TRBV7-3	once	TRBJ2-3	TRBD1	CASSPQAGQGFTDTQYF	TGTGCCAGCAGCCCACAAGCGGGACAGGGGTTCACAGATACGCAGTATTTT
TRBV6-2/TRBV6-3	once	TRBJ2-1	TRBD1	CASSRQGYEQFF	TGTGCCAGCAGTCGACAGGGGTATGAGCAGTTCTTC
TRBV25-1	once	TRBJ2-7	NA	CASSGDEQYF	TGTGCCAGCAGTGGAGACGAGCAGTACTTC
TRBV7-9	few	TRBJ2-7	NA	CASSSPVDREQYF	TGTGCCAGCAGCTCGCCGGTAGATCGCGAGCAGTACTTC